This T cell receptor (beta chain) appears in the sequencing data of a study of T-cell memory formation after mild COVID-19 (dated by TCRdb to about 2021). Concerning the study at large: Most TCR sequence clusters were specific to one of the two donors. Two young, previously healthy adult volunteers made up the cohort, one male and one female. In a couple of donors, T-cell clones that expanded and contracted after mild COVID-19 were tracked by sequencing TCRalpha and TCRbeta repertoires over time.

Ficoll-Paque density gradient centrifugation was used to isolate PBMCs. V gives up 4 bases and J gives up 2 bases, and the segment between their germline ends measures 15 bases. In the germline V gene, CDR1 corresponds to LGHNA and CDR2 to YNFKEQ. The CDR3 goes from the cysteine to the phenylalanine over 16 residues. The retained sequence is limited to the CDR3, 48 bases, with the frame set at the first base. As concerns this clonotype: The antigen it recognizes is unknown. No much larger clonotype is one base removed from it; base qualities were not supplied.

Results the study describes overall, beyond this receptor: The second-wave clones that peaked on day 37 were not confirmed to be SARS-CoV-2 specific. The detection of some responding clones in pre-infection memory suggests that pre-existing cross-reactive memory T cells joined the SARS-CoV-2 response. The study covered only a couple of mild cases, and larger cohorts including severe cases with pre-infection samples were considered necessary. Contracting CD4+ clones were found mainly in CM and EM memory subsets, while CD8+ clones were enriched in EMRA. Clones that contracted from day 15 to 85 showed balanced CD4/CD8 phenotypes, whereas a second wave of clones that expanded from day 15 to 37 leaned towards CD4+.

TCRdb records Illumina NovaSeq 6000 as the sequencer. Using 5'RACE with constant-segment primers, TCRalpha and TCRbeta cDNA libraries were constructed, with sample barcodes and unique molecular identifiers added in the process. Trizol reagent was used to extract RNA from every sample. Library amplification was performed in two PCR steps, and a second sample barcode and Illumina TruSeq adapters were introduced in the second step. Libraries were sequenced on an Illumina NovaSeq with 2 x 150 bp paired-end reads. For the original study's pipeline: Demultiplexing of reads and collapsing into UMI-guided consensus sequences were performed with migec v1.2.7. Using mixcr v2.1.11, UMI consensuses were aligned to TRA and TRB V and J templates and then assembled into clonotypes. Clonotypes were classified as expanded or contracted when called significant by both edgeR and NoisET, with noise models trained on biological replicates. For edgeR calls, the cutoffs were a false discovery rate-adjusted p below 0.01 and a log2 fold-change threshold of 1. PCA with hierarchical clustering of max-normalized trajectories of the 1000 most abundant clonotypes was used as exploratory dynamics analysis. Each responding clone was given a CD4 or CD8 phenotype based on the CD4+ and CD8+ repertoires, which had been sequenced separately. The raw public reads went through TCRdb reprocessing: fastp at Q25, MiXCR clone calling, in-frame beta chains kept. Entries are consolidated by CDR3 protein sequence, retaining the most common genes and DNA. For this entry, the V and J calls and clone size follow TCRdb and not the study's own pipeline. For this sample the table gives approximately 490,000 distinct CDR3 sequences, of which around 21% were detected only once. The ten top clones hold approximately 12% of the sample.

The sample was PBMCs or a T cell subset sorted from them (not recorded which). This receptor was identified in an adult woman who had mild COVID-19 (a few samples of this study predate the infection). The sample titles of this study are shuffled in the database, so cell type and time point are left out; the donor was told from shared clones. The chain employs TRBV4-2 and TRBJ2-1; the D region is possibly TRBD1 or TRBD2, each matching across 5 bases. The DNA is TGTGCCAGCAGCCCCGGGTGGGGGACGCCCTACAATGAGCAGTTCTTC. It translates as CASSPGWGTPYNEQFF.